This T cell receptor (beta chain) is from a study of blood T cell repertoires in COVID-19. Looking at the study overall: Nucleic acid was either cDNA or gDNA, and it came from T cells, B-cell-depleted T cells, or PBMCs.

Enrollees, roughly 18 to 89 years old, lived in fewer than 25 US areas. Either two negative PCRs, clearance, or symptom resolution qualified Cohort 3 donors as recovered. Sequencing used immunoSEQ multiplex PCR; TCRdb keeps in-frame clones, though not all of them. The data show over 250,000 clones, approximately 86% seen once. This receptor was identified in a woman aged 18-29 years who had recovered from COVID-19. Sequencing was performed on PBMCs or T cells enriched from blood (not recorded which).

Here the CDR3 DNA reads TGTGCCAGCACCAGGACCGGGGAGCTGTTTTTT. Residues: CASTRTGELFF. The chain joins TRBV12-3 or TRBV12-4 to TRBJ2-2; no reliable D call. The CDR3 totals 11 residues. The V and J ends lost 7 bases and 5 bases respectively, with 5 bases between them.